This entry lists 12 T cell receptor beta chains sequenced from one sample in a study of vaccination and CD4 T cells after COVID-19. The Oncomine TCR Beta short-read assay was applied to DNA of cultured CD4+ T cells. MiXCR, run by TCRdb on the PCR reads, gives a single entry per CDR3 protein. The sample has about 9,800 distinct CDR3 sequences, 35% to 40% seen once; the top ten hold 9.5% to 15%. As to treatment: roughly ten-day PBMC culture with coronavirus spike peptide pools or control peptides (ViraFEST assay). CD4+ T lymphocytes from the unexposed donor were collected before the COVID-19 pandemic (2011-2018). The antigens these receptors bind are not known. Sequenced input: CD4+ T cells from blood, cultured in vitro. The receptors shown here come from a human donor in good health.

This clonotype was seen a few times. The gene calls are TRBV6-1 and TRBJ1-2, with D possibly TRBD1 on 5 matching bases. V shed 3 bases and J shed 4 bases, with 9 bases lying between them. The CDR3 is 13 residues long. Germline CDR1 reads MNHNS; CDR2 reads SASEGT. The CDR3 reads CASSDRELYGYTF. The CDR3 DNA is TGTGCCAGCAGTGACAGGGAGCTCTATGGCTACACCTTC.

The chain joins TRBV24-1 to TRBJ2-1, with 7 bases matching TRBD1. The J segment lost 5 bases and the V segment lost 2 bases, leaving 5 bases of the junction unmatched. Germline V lookup: CDR1 KGHDR, CDR2 SFDVKD. This CDR3 is 15 amino acids long. The CDR3 region is CATSDSGQVNNEQFF. For the CDR3, the DNA is TGTGCCACCAGTGATTCCGGACAGGTGAACAATGAGCAGTTCTTC.

This clonotype was counted between two and nine times. The CDR3 region has the DNA TGCAGTGCTAGAGAAGGAAGGAGCAATCAGCCCCAGCATTTT. It translates to CSAREGRSNQPQHF. This chain uses TRBV20-1 with TRBJ1-5, with D hard to call. This CDR3 is built from 14 residues. The V and J ends lost 0 bases and 1 base respectively, with 7 bases between them. The germline V gene has CDR1 DFQATT and CDR2 SNEGSKA (reference sequence).

This clonotype was counted only a few times. This chain joins TRBV24-1 and TRBJ2-7, with 7 nucleotides matching TRBD2. V shed 0 bases, J shed 1 base, and the junction held 2 bases outside the gene matches. CDR3 size: 15 residues. CDR1 and CDR2 from the germline V gene are KGHDR and SFDVKD. CDR3 coding DNA: TGTGCCACCAGTGATTTGGGCGGGAGATCCTACGAGCAGTACTTC. It codes for CATSDLGGRSYEQYF.

The chain joins TRBV20-1 to TRBJ2-5, with TRBD1 matching over 9 bases. This CDR3 region has 17 residues. V shed 5 bases, J shed 5 bases, and the junction held 18 bases outside the gene matches. The V gene's germline CDR1 is DFQATT and CDR2 SNEGSKA (reference sequence). CDR3 in DNA: TGCAGTGCTCACGAGAGTGCGTGGACAGGGGCCTTCGAGACCCAGTACTTC. It is translated as CSAHESAWTGAFETQYF.

V is TRBV7-6 and J is TRBJ2-2; the D gene could be TRBD1 or TRBD2 (6 bases each). Trimming removed 2 bases at V and 0 bases at J, with 16 bases between. The CDR3 consists of 18 residues. Germline CDR1 SGHVS, CDR2 FNYEAQ. The CDR3: CASSLKGGGNANTGELFF. The CDR3 DNA follows: TGTGCCAGCAGCTTAAAGGGGGGCGGCAACGCGAACACCGGGGAGCTGTTTTTT.

V and J are TRBV20-1 and TRBJ2-7, with no clear D. Germline CDR1 and CDR2: DFQATT and SNEGSKA (reference sequence). V dropped 3 bases and J dropped 3 bases, with 9 bases sitting between them. This CDR3 contains 12 residues. The CDR3 coding sequence is TGCAGTGCTAGGTCCCCCAACTACGAGCAGTACTTC. Its translation: CSARSPNYEQYF.

This clonotype has more than one count but fewer than ten. The rearrangement uses TRBV7-2 and TRBJ2-7; 13 positions agree with TRBD2. V lost 3 bases and J lost 2; bases outside the gene matches: 7. The CDR3 contains 17 residues. The germline V gene has CDR1 SGHTA and CDR2 FQGNSA. The CDR3 here is CASSLGLAGRPAYEQYF. CDR3 nucleotide sequence: TGTGCCAGCAGCTTGGGACTAGCGGGGCGGCCCGCCTACGAGCAGTACTTC.

This rearrangement joins TRBV10-2 to TRBJ2-7; D is undetermined. The germline V and J ends were trimmed by 4 bases and 1 base, with 8 bases remaining between them. The germline V gene encodes CDR1 WSHSY and CDR2 SAAADI. The CDR3 extends over 13 amino acids. The CDR3, as DNA: TGCGCCAGCAGTGTCCTGGGTTCCTACGAGCAGTACTTC. Encoded protein: CASSVLGSYEQYF.

The chain couples TRBV6-5 to TRBJ1-2; a possible D gene is TRBD1 (5 bases). The CDR3 is made up of 15 amino acids. V lost 2 bases and J 8 bases, leaving 18 bases between the germline ends. Germline assignment: CDR1 MNHEY and CDR2 SVGAGI. Here the CDR3 DNA reads TGTGCCAGCAGTTACAGGGAGGGGCGCAATCGGGGCTACACCTTC. Amino acid sequence: CASSYREGRNRGYTF.

This rearrangement joins TRBV19 to TRBJ1-5; 12 positions match TRBD1. The germline CDR1 and CDR2 sequences are LNHDA and SQIVND (reference sequence). The V segment lost 8 bases and the J segment 7 bases; nucleotides outside the gene matches: 6. CDR3 length: 14 residues. CDR3 sequence (DNA): TGTGCCAGTTGCTCCGGGACAGGGGGCCAGCCCCAGCATTTT. Its translation is CASCSGTGGQPQHF.

This chain connects TRBV2 to TRBJ1-2; 7 bases align to TRBD1. The CDR3 is 14 amino acids. V dropped 3 bases and J dropped 2; count of bases not matched to a gene: 3. In germline, CDR1 is SNHLY, CDR2 FYNNEI. DNA for the CDR3: TGTGCCAGCAGTGACCAACAGGGGAACTATGGCTACACCTTC. Protein product: CASSDQQGNYGYTF.